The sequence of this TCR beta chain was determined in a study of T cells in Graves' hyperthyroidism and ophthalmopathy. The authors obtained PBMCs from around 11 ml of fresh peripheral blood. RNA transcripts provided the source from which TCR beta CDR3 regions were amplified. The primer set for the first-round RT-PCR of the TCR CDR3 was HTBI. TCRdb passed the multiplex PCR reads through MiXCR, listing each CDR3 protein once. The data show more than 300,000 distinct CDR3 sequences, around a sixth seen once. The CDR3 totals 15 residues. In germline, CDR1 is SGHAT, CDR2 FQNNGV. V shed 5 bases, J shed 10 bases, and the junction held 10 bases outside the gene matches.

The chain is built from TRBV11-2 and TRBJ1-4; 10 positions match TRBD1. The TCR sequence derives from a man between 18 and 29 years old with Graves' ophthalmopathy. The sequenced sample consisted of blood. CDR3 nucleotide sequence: TGTGCCAGCAGCCGTTCCGGGACAGGGGTAGGAAAACTGTTTTTT. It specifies CASSRSGTGVGKLFF.